The T cell receptor (beta chain) under discussion was sequenced for a study of cytomegalovirus exposure and HLA in healthy donors. Study findings and constraints: In an earlier analysis, about 87% or about 30%: the productive usage of most TCR beta V segments.

Amplification used 60 Vbeta primers and 13 Jbeta primers. Profiling relied on immunoSEQ multiplex PCR, and the TCRdb table lists in-frame clones only, not all of them. Counted here are 85,000 to 100,000 clones, about 76% occurring once; the ten biggest clones make up 7% to 9%. This clone was counted a single time. Its antigen is as yet unknown. Trimming removed 5 bases from V and 6 bases from J; junction bases left unmatched: 7. Looked up from germline, CDR1 is LNHNV and CDR2 is YYDKDF (reference sequence). The CDR3 extends over 14 amino acids. This sequence joins TRBV15 and TRBJ1-1; 9 bases are shared with TRBD1. Material: PBMCs. The clonotype was recovered from a human donor in good health. The CDR3 DNA sequence: TGTGCCACCAGCCCCACAGGGGGCATCGCTGAAGCTTTCTTT. Amino acid sequence: CATSPTGGIAEAFF.